This is a list of T cell receptor beta chains from one sample in a study of cytomegalovirus exposure and HLA in healthy donors. Sequenced by immunoSEQ multiplex PCR; TCRdb stores in-frame clones only, minus some. This table has around 70,000 clones, about 78% appearing once. Sequencing was done on a sample of PBMCs. The receptors come from a middle-aged woman in good health and CMV-seropositive. The CDR3 runs from the conserved cysteine through the conserved F or W. A D gene is named only where the DNA matches it firmly. A row's size may be missing; if present it is once, few, many or a size class.

J: TRBJ1-6; D: TRBD1; size: .; V: TRBV30; CDR3: CAWKGTGRSPLHF; DNA: TGTGCCTGGAAGGGGACAGGGCGTTCACCCCTCCACTTT
J: TRBJ1-3; D: .; size: .; V: TRBV7-9; CDR3: CASSWLGVSGNTIYF; DNA: TGTGCCAGCAGCTGGCTCGGGGTGTCAGGAAACACCATATATTTT
J: TRBJ2-3; D: TRBD2; size: few; V: TRBV4-1; CDR3: CASSRGGLAGGGADTQYF; DNA: TGCGCCAGCAGCCGAGGGGGACTAGCGGGGGGTGGGGCAGATACGCAGTATTTT
J: TRBJ2-5; D: TRBD2; size: .; V: TRBV10-2; CDR3: CASRPLAGRSLLETQYF; DNA: TGCGCCAGCAGACCGCTAGCGGGGCGTTCATTGTTGGAGACCCAGTACTTC
J: TRBJ2-1; D: TRBD2; size: .; V: TRBV5-1; CDR3: CASRLAGGSEQFF; DNA: TGCGCCAGCAGGCTAGCGGGAGGATCTGAGCAGTTCTTC
J: TRBJ1-3; D: .; size: .; V: TRBV6-1; CDR3: CASKAVQDTIYF; DNA: TGTGCCAGCAAGGCCGTGCAGGACACCATATATTTT
J: TRBJ2-2; D: .; size: once; V: TRBV4-2; CDR3: CASSQDRAEAGELFF; DNA: TGTGCCAGCAGCCAAGATCGTGCGGAGGCCGGGGAGCTGTTTTTT
J: TRBJ2-6; D: .; size: .; V: TRBV27; CDR3: CASSRTLGSSSGANVLTF; DNA: TGTGCCAGCAGTCGCACTCTAGGCAGCTCCTCTGGGGCCAACGTCCTGACTTTC
J: TRBJ1-6; D: .; size: .; V: TRBV23-1; CDR3: CASRKVLLPGYSPLHF; DNA: TGCGCCAGCAGAAAGGTATTATTGCCCGGGTATTCACCCCTCCACTTT
J: TRBJ2-7; D: .; size: .; V: TRBV5-1; CDR3: CASSQDPWGHDSYEQYF; DNA: TGCGCCAGCAGCCAAGACCCCTGGGGGCACGATTCCTACGAGCAGTACTTC
J: TRBJ2-5; D: .; size: few; V: TRBV7-9; CDR3: CASSLGGVGETQYF; DNA: TGTGCCAGCAGCTTAGGCGGGGTAGGGGAGACCCAGTACTTC
J: TRBJ1-6; D: TRBD1; size: .; V: TRBV18; CDR3: CASSEEGQGNSPLHF; DNA: TGTGCCAGCTCAGAAGAAGGACAGGGGAATTCACCCCTCCACTTT
J: TRBJ2-7; D: .; size: .; V: TRBV11-2; CDR3: CASRAWRTYEQYF; DNA: TGTGCCAGCAGAGCTTGGAGGACCTACGAGCAGTACTTC
J: TRBJ1-1; D: .; size: .; V: TRBV5-1; CDR3: CASSTQGEGLEAFF; DNA: TGCGCCAGCAGCACACAGGGTGAGGGCCTTGAAGCTTTCTTT
J: TRBJ1-1; D: .; size: .; V: TRBV2; CDR3: CASNVGTEAFF; DNA: TGTGCCAGCAACGTCGGGACTGAAGCTTTCTTT
J: TRBJ2-2; D: TRBD2; size: few; V: TRBV4-1; CDR3: CASSQVVRSGGVSGELFF; DNA: TGCGCCAGCAGCCAAGTCGTCAGGAGCGGGGGGGTTTCCGGGGAGCTGTTTTTT
J: TRBJ1-1; D: TRBD1; size: .; V: TRBV5-6; CDR3: CASSFGDRENTEAFF; DNA: TGTGCCAGCAGCTTCGGGGACAGGGAGAACACTGAAGCTTTCTTT
J: TRBJ1-1; D: .; size: .; V: TRBV7-3; CDR3: CASSLDNRAGEAFF; DNA: TGTGCCAGCAGCTTGGATAACAGGGCGGGTGAAGCTTTCTTT
J: TRBJ2-5; D: TRBD1; size: .; V: TRBV4-2; CDR3: CASSLTGTGAGQETQYF; DNA: TGTGCCAGCAGCCTAACCGGGACAGGGGCGGGCCAAGAGACCCAGTACTTC
J: TRBJ1-2; D: .; size: .; V: TRBV7-8; CDR3: CASSPPFKRYTF; DNA: TGTGCCAGCAGCCCACCGTTTAAGCGCTACACCTTC
J: TRBJ1-5; D: .; size: .; V: TRBV15; CDR3: CATSRGRGGARNQPQHF; DNA: TGTGCCACCAGCAGAGGCCGGGGAGGGGCTCGCAATCAGCCCCAGCATTTT
J: TRBJ2-1; D: TRBD2; size: .; V: TRBV27; CDR3: CASSTTSGGPRVELF; DNA: TGTGCCAGCAGTACGACTAGCGGGGGCCCAAGGGTGGAGCTCTTC
J: TRBJ1-1; D: TRBD1; size: few; V: TRBV6-5; CDR3: CASRGQLNTEAFF; DNA: TGTGCCAGCAGGGGACAGTTGAACACTGAAGCTTTCTTT
J: TRBJ2-7; D: .; size: .; V: TRBV7-9; CDR3: CASSLGAGFQDF; DNA: TGTGCCAGCAGCCTGGGGGCTGGTTTCCAGGACTTC
J: TRBJ1-2; D: .; size: .; V: TRBV5-4; CDR3: CASSPGSRNYGYTF; DNA: TGTGCCAGCAGCCCTGGGAGCCGAAACTATGGCTACACCTTC
J: TRBJ2-1; D: TRBD2; size: .; V: TRBV5-1; CDR3: CASSFTQRGNLYNEQFF; DNA: TGCGCCAGCAGCTTTACCCAGCGGGGGAACCTCTACAATGAGCAGTTCTTC
J: TRBJ1-2; D: .; size: .; V: TRBV5-1; CDR3: CASSLDMQGTQLSNYGYTF; DNA: TGCGCCAGCAGCTTGGACATGCAGGGGACCCAACTTTCTAACTATGGCTACACCTTC
J: TRBJ2-6; D: TRBD2; size: .; V: TRBV5-1; CDR3: CASSSLSGGPSGANVLTF; DNA: TGCGCCAGCAGCTCGCTTAGCGGGGGCCCCTCTGGGGCCAACGTCCTGACTTTC
J: TRBJ2-7; D: .; size: .; V: TRBV10-3; CDR3: CAISGGVHEQYF; DNA: TGTGCCATCAGTGGGGGGGTCCACGAGCAGTACTTC
J: TRBJ1-2; D: .; size: .; V: TRBV5-4; CDR3: CASSPSRGGGGYTF; DNA: TGTGCCAGCAGCCCCTCTCGCGGGGGGGGTGGCTACACCTTC
J: TRBJ1-1; D: .; size: .; V: TRBV19; CDR3: CASSPKTQGSEAFF; DNA: TGTGCCAGTAGTCCAAAAACCCAGGGGTCTGAAGCTTTCTTT
J: TRBJ2-7; D: .; size: .; V: TRBV25-1; CDR3: CAIPGQRISYEQYF; DNA: TGTGCCATTCCAGGACAAAGGATTTCCTACGAGCAGTACTTC
J: TRBJ1-2; D: TRBD1; size: .; V: TRBV11-1; CDR3: CAIRTGGYGYTF; DNA: TGTGCCATCAGGACAGGGGGCTATGGCTACACCTTC
J: TRBJ2-5; D: TRBD2; size: medium-sized; V: TRBV2; CDR3: CASSPLTSGGETQYF; DNA: TGTGCCAGCAGTCCCCTGACTAGCGGGGGGGAGACCCAGTACTTC
J: TRBJ1-5; D: TRBD1; size: .; V: TRBV2; CDR3: CASSGEGARNQPQHF; DNA: TGTGCCAGCAGCGGAGAGGGGGCCCGGAATCAGCCCCAGCATTTT
J: TRBJ2-2; D: .; size: .; V: TRBV7-9; CDR3: CASSEPRGGRTGELFF; DNA: TGTGCCAGCAGCGAACCCCGAGGAGGGCGGACCGGGGAGCTGTTTTTT
J: TRBJ2-1; D: TRBD2; size: once; V: TRBV5-4; CDR3: CASRETSGGPYNEQFF; DNA: TGTGCCAGCAGAGAGACTAGCGGGGGGCCTTACAATGAGCAGTTCTTC
J: TRBJ1-1; D: .; size: .; V: TRBV5-1; CDR3: CASRLAGDVTEAFF; DNA: TGCGCCAGCAGACTGGCAGGGGATGTCACTGAAGCTTTCTTT
J: TRBJ1-2; D: .; size: .; V: TRBV5-1; CDR3: CASSYPGVEGYTF; DNA: TGCGCCAGCAGCTACCCAGGGGTAGAAGGCTACACCTTC
J: TRBJ2-7; D: .; size: .; V: TRBV6-6; CDR3: CASSYSRGNHEQYF; DNA: TGTGCCAGCAGTTACTCGAGGGGGAACCACGAGCAGTACTTC
J: TRBJ2-7; D: .; size: few; V: TRBV11-3; CDR3: CASSGGGAGAYEQYF; DNA: TGTGCCAGCAGCGGAGGGGGGGCTGGGGCCTACGAGCAGTACTTC
J: TRBJ2-5; D: .; size: few; V: TRBV7-9; CDR3: CASSLARETQYF; DNA: TGTGCCAGCAGCTTAGCGCGAGAGACCCAGTACTTC
J: TRBJ1-1; D: .; size: .; V: TRBV7-8; CDR3: CASSSGHYTEAFF; DNA: TGTGCCAGCAGCTCGGGACACTACACTGAAGCTTTCTTT
J: TRBJ2-7; D: .; size: .; V: TRBV7-2; CDR3: CASSFQSGDYEQYF; DNA: TGTGCCAGCAGCTTTCAGTCAGGGGACTACGAGCAGTACTTC
J: TRBJ1-5; D: .; size: .; V: TRBV2; CDR3: CASSDRGPDQPQHF; DNA: TGTGCCAGCAGTGACAGGGGCCCAGATCAGCCCCAGCATTTT
J: TRBJ2-7; D: TRBD2; size: few; V: TRBV18; CDR3: CASSPASGGLAGEQYF; DNA: TGTGCCAGCTCACCGGCTAGCGGGGGACTAGCTGGGGAGCAGTACTTC
J: TRBJ2-3; D: .; size: many; V: TRBV10-2; CDR3: CASSIGLVSDTQYF; DNA: TGCGCCAGCAGCATAGGTCTAGTATCGGATACGCAGTATTTT